These T cell receptor beta chains were read from a single sample in a study of CD8 T cells in ankylosing spondylitis. MiXCR, applied by TCRdb to the 5' RACE reads, yields one record per CDR3 protein. This sample has almost 400,000 distinct CDR3 sequences, with approximately 20% found just once. Sequencing was performed on blood, either unsorted or a sorted T cell fraction (not recorded which). The origin of the receptors is a male donor with ankylosing spondylitis. Both conserved end residues are part of each CDR3. D genes are given only for firm matches. Not all rows give a size; the values are once, few, many and, for expanded clones, a class.

TRBJ2-5 | . | TRBV25-1 | many | CASSDNGDIGETQYF | TGTGCCAGCAGTGACAACGGGGATATAGGAGAGACCCAGTACTTC
TRBJ2-7 | TRBD2 | TRBV10-3 | . | CAISPGTSGSSYEQYF | TGTGCCATCAGCCCCGGGACTAGCGGGAGCTCCTACGAGCAGTACTTC
TRBJ2-1 | TRBD2 | TRBV7-7 | few | CASSLFSGPNNEQFF | TGTGCCAGCAGCTTGTTTAGCGGGCCTAACAATGAGCAGTTCTTC
TRBJ2-7 | . | TRBV28 | . | CASSPDIPLSYEQYF | TGTGCCAGCAGTCCGGATATCCCCCTCTCCTACGAGCAGTACTTC
TRBJ2-2 | TRBD1 | TRBV29-1 | many | CSVRDRLNTGELFF | TGCAGCGTCCGGGACAGGCTGAACACCGGGGAGCTGTTTTTT
TRBJ2-5 | . | TRBV4-1 | many | CASSQGQETQYF | TGCGCCAGCAGCCAGGGTCAAGAGACCCAGTACTTC
TRBJ2-2 | TRBD2 | TRBV11-2 | . | CASSQGLAWGGELFF | TGTGCCAGCAGCCAGGGACTAGCGTGGGGCGGGGAGCTGTTTTTT
TRBJ1-4 | TRBD1 | TRBV7-9 | . | CASSLMGQGNEKLFF | TGTGCCAGCAGCTTAATGGGACAGGGTAATGAAAAACTGTTTTTT
TRBJ2-3 | TRBD2 | TRBV5-1 | many | CASSPGLAVGYTQYF | TGCGCCAGCAGCCCGGGACTAGCAGTCGGTTATACGCAGTATTTT
TRBJ2-1 | . | TRBV28 | . | CASNRRGFDNEQFF | TGTGCCAGCAATCGTCGGGGTTTCGACAATGAGCAGTTCTTC
TRBJ2-5 | . | TRBV7-9 | . | CASSLNPGAQYF | TGTGCCAGCAGCTTAAATCCGGGAGCCCAGTACTTC
TRBJ2-7 | TRBD2 | TRBV20-1 | . | CSAPRWASGTSSYEQYF | TGCAGTGCTCCCCGTTGGGCTAGCGGGACTAGCTCCTACGAGCAGTACTTC
TRBJ2-1 | TRBD2 | TRBV18 | . | CASSLRASGSSYNEQFF | TGTGCCAGCTCCCTCAGGGCTAGCGGTAGCTCCTACAATGAGCAGTTCTTC
TRBJ2-1 | . | TRBV7-9 | few | CASSSFGDNEQFF | TGTGCCAGCAGCTCCTTCGGGGACAATGAGCAGTTCTTC
TRBJ2-1 | . | TRBV7-3 | . | CASSFGLLNEQFF | TGTGCCAGCAGCTTTGGACTCTTGAATGAGCAGTTCTTC
TRBJ2-3 | . | TRBV20-1 | once | CSARDPVSGTDTQYF | TGCAGTGCTAGAGATCCGGTTAGCGGCACAGATACGCAGTATTTT
TRBJ1-1 | . | TRBV18 | few | CASSHYSGVHAFF | TGTGCCAGCTCACATTACTCAGGGGTCCATGCTTTCTTT
TRBJ1-1 | TRBD1 | TRBV18 | . | CASYVQGAPSAAFF | TGTGCCAGCTACGTACAGGGGGCCCCTTCGGCCGCTTTCTTT
TRBJ1-2 | TRBD1 | TRBV10-3 | few | CAITRDRGQAAGGYTF | TGTGCCATCACCAGGGACAGGGGGCAGGCTGCTGGTGGCTACACCTTC
TRBJ2-1 | . | TRBV24-1 | . | CATSGAAGPYNEQFF | TGTGCCACCAGTGGGGCGGCGGGACCCTACAATGAGCAGTTCTTC
TRBJ1-1 | . | TRBV7-6 | . | CASSLQFRTEAFF | TGTGCCAGCAGCTTGCAATTTCGCACTGAAGCTTTCTTT
TRBJ2-7 | TRBD1 | TRBV2 | few | CASSVGTGPYEQYF | TGTGCCAGCAGTGTTGGGACAGGCCCCTACGAGCAGTACTTC